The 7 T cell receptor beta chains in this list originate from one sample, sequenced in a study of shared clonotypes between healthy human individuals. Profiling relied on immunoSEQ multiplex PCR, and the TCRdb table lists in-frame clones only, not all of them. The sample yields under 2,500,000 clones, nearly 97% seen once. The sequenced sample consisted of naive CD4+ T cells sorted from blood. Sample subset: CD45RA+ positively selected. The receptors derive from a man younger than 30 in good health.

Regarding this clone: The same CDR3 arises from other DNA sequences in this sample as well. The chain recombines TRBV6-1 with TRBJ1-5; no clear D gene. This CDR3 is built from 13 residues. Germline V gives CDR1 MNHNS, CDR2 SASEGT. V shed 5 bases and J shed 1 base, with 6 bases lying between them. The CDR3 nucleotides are TGTGCCAGCAGTCCCAGAAGCAATCAGCCCCAGCATTTT. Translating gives CASSPRSNQPQHF.

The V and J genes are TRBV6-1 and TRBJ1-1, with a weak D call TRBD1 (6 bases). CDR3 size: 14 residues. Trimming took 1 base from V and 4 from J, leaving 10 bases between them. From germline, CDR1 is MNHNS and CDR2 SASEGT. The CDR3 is CASSEDRAGTEAFF. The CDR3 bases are TGTGCCAGCAGTGAAGACAGGGCGGGCACTGAAGCTTTCTTT.

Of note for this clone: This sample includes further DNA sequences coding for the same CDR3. The CDR3 loop is CASSSGLAGETQYF. Written as DNA, the CDR3 is TGTGCCAGCAGCTCGGGACTAGCGGGGGAGACCCAGTACTTC. The J gene is TRBJ2-5, the V gene TRBV7-3; 13 bases are a match to TRBD2. Germline CDR1 reads SGHTA; CDR2 reads FQGTGA. The CDR3 totals 14 residues. V trimming: 4 bases; J trimming: 5 bases; junction bases outside the gene matches: 1.

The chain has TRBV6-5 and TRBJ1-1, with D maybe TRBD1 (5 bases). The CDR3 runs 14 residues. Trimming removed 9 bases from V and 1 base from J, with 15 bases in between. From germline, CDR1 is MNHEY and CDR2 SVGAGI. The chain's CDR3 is CASSGATGNTEAFF. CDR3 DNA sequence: TGTGCCAGTTCCGGGGCGACGGGGAACACTGAAGCTTTCTTT.

Written as DNA, the CDR3 is TGCGCCAGCAGCTTGGGGACGGGACCCTACTACGAGCAGTACTTC. Encoded protein: CASSLGTGPYYEQYF. J is TRBJ2-7 and V is TRBV5-1, with D possibly being TRBD1 or TRBD2 (5 bases each). The CDR3 is 15 residues long. Germline V CDR1 and CDR2: SGHRS, YFSETQ. Trimming took 0 bases from V and 3 from J, leaving 13 bases between them. Full variable domain (remainder filled in from reference TRBV5-1 and TRBJ2-7): KAGVTQTPRYLIKTRGQQVTLSCSPISGHRSVSWYQQTPGQGLQFLFEYFSETQRNKGNFPGRFSGRQFSNSRSEMNVSTLELGDSALYLCASSLGTGPYYEQYFGPGTRLTVT.

The chain's CDR3 is CASSLRQGQYF. CDR3 nucleotides: TGTGCCAGCAGTTTGAGGCAGGGGCAGTACTTC. The chain recombines TRBV28 with TRBJ2-7; a weak D match, TRBD1 (5 bases). Germline values: CDR1 MDHEN, CDR2 SYDVKM. V shed 3 bases and J shed 9 bases, with 9 bases lying between them. The CDR3 is 11 amino acids.

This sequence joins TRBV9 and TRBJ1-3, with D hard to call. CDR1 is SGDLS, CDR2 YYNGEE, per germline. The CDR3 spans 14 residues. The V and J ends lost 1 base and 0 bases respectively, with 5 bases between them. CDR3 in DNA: TGTGCCAGCAGCGTACAACACTCTGGAAACACCATATATTTT. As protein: CASSVQHSGNTIYF.